The 6 T cell receptor beta chains below come from one sample, sequenced in a study of cytomegalovirus exposure and HLA in healthy donors. The PCR was carried out with 60 Vbeta primers and 13 Jbeta primers. The data were produced by immunoSEQ multiplex PCR, yet TCRdb's version contains in-frame clones alone and is incomplete. Its table records about 170,000 clones. The specimen was PBMCs. These receptors came from a woman younger than 35 in good health and CMV-seropositive.

V and J are TRBV5-4 and TRBJ2-1; a possible D gene is TRBD2 (5 bases). In germline, CDR1 is SGHNT, CDR2 YYREEE (reference sequence). This CDR3 has 15 residues. V dropped 0 bases and J dropped 0 bases, with 7 bases sitting between them. CDR3 bases: TGTGCCAGCAGCTTGGTGGGGAGCTCCTACAATGAGCAGTTCTTC. Translated: CASSLVGSSYNEQFF.

This chain links TRBV21-1 with TRBJ2-7; the table gives TRBD1 as D, unverified against the DNA. TRBV21-1 is annotated as a pseudogene. The CDR3 covers 17 residues. The CDR3 DNA reads as TGTGCCAGCAGCAAAGTCTATTCGGGACAGGGGTCTTACGAGCAGTACTTC. It specifies CASSKVYSGQGSYEQYF.

The chain employs TRBV4-2 and TRBJ1-3; D is undetermined. The V end was cut by 0 bases, the J end by 7 bases, with 10 bases between. This CDR3 contains 14 residues. Germline-derived CDR1 and CDR2 are LGHNA and YNFKEQ. This CDR3 reads CASSQDRESNTIYF. As DNA, the CDR3 is TGTGCCAGCAGCCAAGATCGAGAGAGTAACACCATATATTTT.

V is TRBV21-1 and J is TRBJ2-7; whether TRBD2, the table's D call, matches the DNA was not checked. TRBV21-1 is recorded as a pseudogene. The CDR3 is 17 amino acids. As DNA, the CDR3 is TGTGCCAGCAGCACAAGGGGCGGGACTCCACGGGCACTCGAGCAGTACTTC. Residues: CASSTRGGTPRALEQYF.

V gene TRBV5-4 combines with J gene TRBJ2-1, with 8 nucleotides matching TRBD2. CDR1 and CDR2 from the germline V gene are SGHNT and YYREEE (reference sequence). There are 16 residues in the CDR3. The ends lost 4 bases at V and 6 bases at J; junction bases unmatched: 12. CDR3 sequence: CASSVAGRGDGNEQFF. DNA of the CDR3: TGTGCCAGCAGCGTGGCCGGGCGGGGGGATGGCAATGAGCAGTTCTTC.

The chain employs TRBV5-1 and TRBJ1-4, with a tentative D call TRBD1 (5 bases). Germline V CDR1 and CDR2: SGHRS, YFSETQ. The CDR3 loop spans 18 amino acids. V shed 0 bases and J shed 2 bases, with 17 bases lying between them. CDR3 residues: CASSLVQGGYGTNEKLFF. The CDR3 region has the DNA TGCGCCAGCAGCTTGGTGCAGGGAGGCTACGGCACTAATGAAAAACTGTTTTTT.